The 6 T cell receptor beta chains below were found in one sample sequenced in a study of T cell changes during pregnancy in multiple sclerosis. The assay was immunoSEQ multiplex PCR, and TCRdb's table has in-frame clones only and misses some. The top ten clones hold roughly 0.47% of a sample with 50,000 to 55,000 clones, 80% to 95% of them seen once. The sample here was CD4+ T cells from peripheral blood mononuclear cells, taken in the third trimester of pregnancy. The receptors here all came from a female donor with multiple sclerosis, enrolled in a pregnancy study.

This sequence joins TRBV7-3 and TRBJ1-6; D possibly corresponds to TRBD1 (5 bases). The germline CDR1 and CDR2 sequences are SGHTA and FQGTGA. The CDR3 covers 13 residues. Trimming pared 5 bases from V and 13 bases from J, leaving 15 bases between. CDR3 sequence (DNA): TGTGCCAGCAGCCAAGGTCGGGGGTATCCCCTCCACTTT. The encoded protein is CASSQGRGYPLHF. The full variable domain, in which reference TRBV7-3 and TRBJ1-6 provide the parts outside the CDR3, is GAGVSQTPSNKVTEKGKYVELRCDPISGHTALYWYRQSLGQGPEFLIYFQGTGAADDSGLPNDRFFAVRPEGSVSTLKIQRTERGDSAVYLCASSQGRGYPLHFGNGTRLTVT.

V and J are TRBV5-4 and TRBJ2-5, with a possible D match to TRBD1 (5 bases). The CDR3 is 15 amino acids. Germline values: CDR1 SGHNT, CDR2 YYREEE (reference sequence). Trimming took off 3 bases at V and 5 bases at J, with 17 bases between the two ends. CDR3 sequence: CASSSAPWAGETQYF. The CDR3 region has the DNA TGTGCCAGCAGCTCCGCCCCTTGGGCAGGGGAGACCCAGTACTTC.

This chain joins TRBV27 and TRBJ1-2, with a possible D match to TRBD1 (5 bases). The CDR3 sequence is 14 residues long. Germline loops: CDR1 MNHEY, CDR2 SMNVEV (reference sequence). V was clipped by 5 bases and J by 3 bases, with 13 bases between them. This chain's CDR3 is CASSPLWGDYGYTF. The CDR3 DNA reads TGTGCCAGCAGTCCCCTCTGGGGCGACTATGGCTACACCTTC.

This clone occurred once. The CDR3 DNA sequence: TGTGCCAGCAGCTTGGGGGACAACGATGAAAAACTGTTTTTT. Amino acid sequence: CASSLGDNDEKLFF. The chain combines TRBV5-6 with TRBJ1-4, with TRBD1 as a possible D gene (6 bases). From germline, CDR1 is SGHDT and CDR2 YYEEEE. The CDR3 extends over 14 amino acids. Trimming pared 0 bases from V and 6 bases from J, leaving 9 bases between.

V usage is TRBV7-9 and J usage is TRBJ1-2; tentative D call: TRBD1 (5 bases). The germline V gene has CDR1 SEHNR and CDR2 FQNEAQ (reference sequence). The CDR3 covers 13 residues. Trimming removed 1 base from V and 5 bases from J, with 8 bases in between. The CDR3 nucleotides are TGTGCCAGCAGCTTAGAGACAGTTTATGGCTACACCTTC. As protein: CASSLETVYGYTF.

The count of this clone is one. The chain uses TRBV9 and TRBJ2-1; possible D gene TRBD2, 6 bases. The CDR3 covers 16 residues. CDR1 and CDR2 (germline): SGDLS, YYNGEE. V lost 1 base, J lost 5 bases, and 16 bases lay in between. CDR3 sequence reads: CASSVSGVGLNNEQFF. The CDR3 nucleotides read TGTGCCAGCAGCGTATCCGGGGTAGGACTAAACAATGAGCAGTTCTTC.